This T cell receptor beta chain came from a study of OX40 agonist ivuxolimab in advanced cancers. Trimming took 6 bases from V and 3 from J, leaving 18 bases between them. Germline V gene sequence: CDR1 MNHEY, CDR2 SVGAGI. The CDR3 contains 15 residues. Clones were read by immunoSEQ multiplex PCR, and TCRdb kept only the in-frame ones, dropping some. The sample lists approximately 12,000 clones, about 86% occurring once. The sequencing here drew on CD4+ or CD8+ T cells sorted from blood, taken in a trial of the OX40 agonist ivuxolimab. The rearrangement uses TRBV6-5 and TRBJ2-7; D may correspond to TRBD1 or TRBD2 (5 bases each). The TCR originated in an adult with an advanced solid tumor such as melanoma, head and neck, liver or kidney cancer. DNA of the CDR3: TGTGCCAGCAGCCCTGGGGTGGGGGAGATCTACGAGCAGTACTTC. Protein product: CASSPGVGEIYEQYF.